This is a list of T cell receptor beta chains from one sample in a study of cytomegalovirus exposure and HLA in healthy donors. Clones were sequenced by immunoSEQ multiplex PCR, and TCRdb holds only the in-frame ones, with some missing. The data hold approximately 150,000 clones, with almost 75% observed a single time. Sequenced: PBMCs. These receptors all come from a woman aged 18-29 years in good health and CMV-seropositive. Both conserved end residues are part of each CDR3. Each record gives: J gene, clone size, D gene, V gene, CDR3 DNA, CDR3 protein. The D gene is left open where the match is weak. Clone sizes are given selectively: once, few, many, or a class where the clone is expanded.

TRBJ2-7 NA TRBD1 TRBV5-1 TGCGCCAGCAGCTCCCAGGGGGCCGACTACGAGCAGTACTTC CASSSQGADYEQYF
TRBJ1-2 NA NA TRBV29-1 TGCAGCGTTGAAGATGGAACGGGCTATGGCTACACCTTC CSVEDGTGYGYTF
TRBJ2-7 NA NA TRBV29-1 TGCAGCGGGCTGGGGGCCTGGGGCGAGCAGTACTTC CSGLGAWGEQYF
TRBJ1-3 NA TRBD1 TRBV6-1 TGTGCCAGCAGTGGCTGGACAGGGCGTTTCTCTGGAAACACCATATATTTT CASSGWTGRFSGNTIYF
TRBJ2-4 NA TRBD1 TRBV6-4 TGTGCCACCATCGGACAGGGATTACTAGCCAAAAACATTCAGTACTTC CATIGQGLLAKNIQYF
TRBJ2-3 few TRBD1 TRBV9 TGTGCCAGCAGCGTAGGGCGTGCCTGGGGACAGGGGGGAGATACGCAGTATTTT CASSVGRAWGQGGDTQYF
TRBJ1-5 NA NA TRBV19 TGTGCCAGTAGTATAGGGACAGAACCAGATCAGCCCCAGCATTTT CASSIGTEPDQPQHF
TRBJ2-1 NA TRBD2 TRBV6-6 TGTGCCAGCAGTTACGGACTAGCGGGCTACAATGAGCAGTTCTTC CASSYGLAGYNEQFF
TRBJ2-3 NA TRBD2 TRBV15 TGTGCCACCAGCAGAATTAGGACTAGCTATACGCAGTATTTT CATSRIRTSYTQYF
TRBJ2-2 NA NA TRBV30 TGTGCCTGGAGGGTACAGTTCTCCGGGGAGCTGTTTTTT CAWRVQFSGELFF
TRBJ1-4 NA NA TRBV4-3 TGCGCCAGCAGCCAAGGACGGGGGTTTATCAGCGAACTGTTTTTT CASSQGRGFISELFF
TRBJ1-2 once NA TRBV5-6 TGTGCCAGCAGCTTGGGACAGAGTAACTATGGCTACACCTTC CASSLGQSNYGYTF
TRBJ1-2 NA NA TRBV11-2 TGTGCCAGCAGCCGAGTCGAAATCGGGAACTATGGCTACACCTTC CASSRVEIGNYGYTF
TRBJ2-2 NA TRBD2 TRBV5-1 TGCGCCAGCATAGCGGGGGCCAACCCGACCGGGGAGCTGTTTTTT CASIAGANPTGELFF
TRBJ1-2 NA NA TRBV2 TGTGCCAGCAGGGTAACAGGTCCCTATGGCTACACCTTC CASRVTGPYGYTF
TRBJ1-1 NA TRBD1 TRBV4-3 TGCGCCAGCAGCCAAGATGGAGAAGGGGGCTTGGGTGAAGCTTTCTTT CASSQDGEGGLGEAFF
TRBJ1-4 NA NA TRBV7-8 TGTGCCAGCAGCTTAGAACCCCTGGCACGTGAAAAACTGTTTTTT CASSLEPLAREKLFF
TRBJ1-1 few NA TRBV10-3 TGTGCCATCAGTGAGATGGGGCTCCAGAACACTGAAGCTTTCTTT CAISEMGLQNTEAFF
TRBJ2-7 NA TRBD2 TRBV4-2 TGTGCCAGCAGCAACAGCGGGGGTAAACCCTACGAGCAGTACTTC CASSNSGGKPYEQYF
TRBJ2-3 NA NA TRBV4-1 TGCGCCAGCAGCCAAGTGGACGGGAGACGCACAGATACGCAGTATTTT CASSQVDGRRTDTQYF
TRBJ2-5 NA NA TRBV25-1 TGTGCCAGCAGTGAAAGGGGTGTCCAAGAGACCCAGTACTTC CASSERGVQETQYF
TRBJ2-2 NA TRBD1 TRBV9 TGTGCCAGCAGCGTCCAAATCACAGGGGATACCGGGGAGCTGTTTTTT CASSVQITGDTGELFF
TRBJ2-4 few TRBD2 TRBV6-1 TGTGCCAGCAGTGAATGGAGCGGGGGGGAAAACATTCAGTACTTC CASSEWSGGENIQYF
TRBJ2-1 NA TRBD1 TRBV11-3 TGTGCCAGCAGCCTAGGACAGGGCTCCTACAATGAGCAGTTCTTC CASSLGQGSYNEQFF
TRBJ1-2 NA NA TRBV7-9 TGTGCCAGCAGCCACCCCCAGGGCGATGGCTACACCTTC CASSHPQGDGYTF
TRBJ2-1 NA NA TRBV9 TGTGCCAGCAGCGTAGGAGGAGCGGAGCAGTTCTTC CASSVGGAEQFF
TRBJ2-6 NA TRBD2 TRBV5-4 TGTGCCAGCAGCCAAGAAAGCGGGGCTGGGGCCAACGTCCTGACTTTC CASSQESGAGANVLTF
TRBJ2-4 NA NA TRBV18 TGTGCCAGCTCTCTCACAGGGTTGGCCAAAAACATTCAGTACTTC CASSLTGLAKNIQYF
TRBJ2-3 NA NA TRBV15 TGTGCCACCAGCGTCGGCGGGGTGGCAGATACGCAGTATTTT CATSVGGVADTQYF
TRBJ2-1 NA NA TRBV9 TGTGCCAGCAGCGTTGAAGGACTCCCCCTACCTTACAATGAGCAGTTCTTC CASSVEGLPLPYNEQFF
TRBJ1-3 NA TRBD1 TRBV6-6 TGTGCCTCCCACCCGACAGGGGCCTCTGGAAACACCATATATTTT CASHPTGASGNTIYF
TRBJ2-2 NA TRBD2 TRBV7-2 TGTGCCAGCAGACGGGGGGCGAACACCGGGGAGCTGTTTTTT CASRRGANTGELFF
TRBJ2-2 NA NA TRBV9 TGTGCCAGCAGCCTAGAGGGGGGGGGCGCGGGCACCGGGGAGCTGTTTTTT CASSLEGGGAGTGELFF
TRBJ1-5 NA TRBD1 TRBV7-8 TGTGCCAGCAGCTTAAGTGGACAGGGTGGTCAGCCCCAGCATTTT CASSLSGQGGQPQHF
TRBJ2-3 NA NA TRBV7-6 TGTGCCAGCAGCTTAGGGGGGGTCAGTAGGACAGATACGCAGTATTTT CASSLGGVSRTDTQYF
TRBJ1-2 NA NA TRBV19 TGTGCCAGTAGTATTCTGGAGGGGAACTATGGCTACACCTTC CASSILEGNYGYTF
TRBJ2-1 once TRBD2 TRBV25-1 TGTGCCAGCAGTGATAGCGGGCGTGGAAATGAGCAGTTCTTC CASSDSGRGNEQFF
TRBJ2-5 NA TRBD2 TRBV7-2 TGTGCCACGGCCCCGGGAGGGCCGAATCAAGAGACCCAGTACTTC CATAPGGPNQETQYF
TRBJ1-5 NA NA TRBV19 TGTGCCAGCAACCGAATATTGGGGGGGATTAGCAGTCAGCCCCAGCATTTT CASNRILGGISSQPQHF
TRBJ2-5 NA TRBD2 TRBV7-3 TGTGCCAGCAGCCCTACCCACCCAAGCGGGGGTAAAGAGACCCAGTACTTC CASSPTHPSGGKETQYF
TRBJ1-2 NA NA TRBV4-2 TGTGCCAGCAGCCAAGAACAGGGTCATGGCTACACCTTC CASSQEQGHGYTF
TRBJ2-7 few NA TRBV2 TGTGCCAGCAGTTTAAGCAGGGGCCGGGAGCAGTACTTC CASSLSRGREQYF
TRBJ1-1 NA NA TRBV6-1 TGTGCCAGCATCCTAGGAAAGAACACTGAAGCTTTCTTT CASILGKNTEAFF
TRBJ1-5 NA NA TRBV2 TGTGCCAGCGCAGGCAGGGGTGGCAATCAGCCCCAGCATTTT CASAGRGGNQPQHF
TRBJ2-5 NA NA TRBV21-1 TGTGCCAGCAGCAAGGGACAGGGGGAGACCCAGTACTTC CASSKGQGETQYF
TRBJ2-1 NA NA TRBV7-2 TGTGCCAGCAGCTTAGGGGTTCACGTGGGCGGGGCCTCGGGCAATGAGCAGTTCTTC CASSLGVHVGGASGNEQFF
TRBJ1-6 NA NA TRBV27 TGTGCCAGCAGTTTATCGAGTCCCGGGACAATTTCCATCTCCTATAATTCACCCCTCCACTTT CASSLSSPGTISISYNSPLHF
TRBJ2-5 few NA TRBV5-1 TGCGCCAGCAGCTCACAGGGGGGGGAGACCCAGTACTTC CASSSQGGETQYF